This TCR beta chain was sequenced for a study of blood T cell repertoires in COVID-19. Study information: Sites across the United States, Italy and Spain contributed samples from acute and convalescent COVID-19.

Authors' analysis steps: Scientists estimated how many nucleated cells there were by amplifying reference gene primers. TCRdb keeps only in-frame clones here, not all; method: immunoSEQ multiplex PCR. The DNA gave D and trimming, while V, J and clone size come from that table. This table holds about 76,000 clones, 87% found once. The V and J ends lost 0 bases and 6 bases, in that order; junction bases with no gene match: 13. Germline loops: CDR1 LGHNA, CDR2 YNFKEQ. The CDR3 covers 19 residues. The gene calls are TRBV4-2 and TRBJ2-2; 10 bases align to TRBD2. The receptor was derived from a man aged 30 to 45 with acute or convalescent COVID-19. Sample: peripheral blood. CDR3 amino acids: CASSQDVLAGVVAAGELFF. As DNA, the CDR3 is TGTGCCAGCAGCCAAGACGTTCTAGCGGGAGTCGTAGCAGCCGGGGAGCTGTTTTTT.